This T cell receptor (beta chain) originates from a study of T cell changes during pregnancy in multiple sclerosis (dated by TCRdb to the late 2010s). For the wider study: The study looked at changes in the T cell repertoire across pregnancy in women with multiple sclerosis.

In regard to this clone: Its cognate antigen has yet to be identified. No base-level quality is on record; no much larger clone is a single base apart.

The library was obtained by the immunoSEQ multiplex PCR assay. TCRdb took over this immuneACCESS table, retaining in-frame rearrangements with V and J assigned. Such tables are incomplete; in checked studies, under half of the missing clones stem from an unresolved V gene, and the remainder is unexplained. The sample table holds 130,000 or so clones, of which about 93% were seen once. Roughly 6% of the sample rests with the top ten. Germline trimming: 2 bases from V, 5 bases from J; junction bases outside gene matches: 7. The CDR3 covers 15 residues, taking in both the cysteine and the phenylalanine. The read is trimmed to its CDR3 DNA, 45 bases read in frame from base 1. CDR1 SGHAT and CDR2 FQNNGV were looked up in the germline V gene.

The receptor comes from a female donor with multiple sclerosis, enrolled in a pregnancy study. This specimen was peripheral blood, taken before pregnancy. The rearrangement combines TRBV11-2 with TRBJ2-5; 8 middle bases align to TRBD2. In nucleotides, the sequence is TGTGCCAGCAGCTTACGGGAGGGCCCGTGGGAGACCCAGTACTTC. The encoded protein is CASSLREGPWETQYF.